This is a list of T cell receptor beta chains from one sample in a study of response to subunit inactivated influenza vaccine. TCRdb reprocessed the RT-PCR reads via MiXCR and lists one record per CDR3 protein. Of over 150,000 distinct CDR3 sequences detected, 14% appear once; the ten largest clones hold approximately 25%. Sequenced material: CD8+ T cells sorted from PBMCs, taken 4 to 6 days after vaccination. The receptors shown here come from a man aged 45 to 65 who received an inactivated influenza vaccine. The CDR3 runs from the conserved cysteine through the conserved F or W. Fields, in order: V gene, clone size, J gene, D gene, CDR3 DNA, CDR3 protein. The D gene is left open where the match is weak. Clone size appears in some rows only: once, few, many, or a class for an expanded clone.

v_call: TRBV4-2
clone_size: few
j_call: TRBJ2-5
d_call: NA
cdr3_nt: TGTGCCAGCAGCCAAGAGCTCGGGGGCTCCCAGGAGACCCAGTACTTC
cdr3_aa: CASSQELGGSQETQYF

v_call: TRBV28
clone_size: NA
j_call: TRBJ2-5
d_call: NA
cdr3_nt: TGTGCCAGCGAGGAGGGATCAGATCTTGAGACCCAGTACTTC
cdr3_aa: CASEEGSDLETQYF

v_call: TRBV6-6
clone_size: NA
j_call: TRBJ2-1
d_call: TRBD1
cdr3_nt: TGTGCCAGCAGTTACTACAGGGGGCATGAGCAGTTCTTC
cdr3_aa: CASSYYRGHEQFF

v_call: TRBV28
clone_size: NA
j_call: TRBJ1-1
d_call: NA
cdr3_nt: TGTGCCAGCAGTTTAGACAGGACGATCACTGAAGCTTTCTTT
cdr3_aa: CASSLDRTITEAFF

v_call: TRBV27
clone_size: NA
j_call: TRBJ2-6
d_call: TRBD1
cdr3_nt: TGTGCCAGCAGTTTACACACAGGGGGCTTATCTGGGGCCAACGTCCTGACTTTC
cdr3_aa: CASSLHTGGLSGANVLTF

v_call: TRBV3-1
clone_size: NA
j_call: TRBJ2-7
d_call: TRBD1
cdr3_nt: TGTGCCAGCAGCCAACCCGGGACAGGGATCGACGAGCAGTACTTC
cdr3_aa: CASSQPGTGIDEQYF

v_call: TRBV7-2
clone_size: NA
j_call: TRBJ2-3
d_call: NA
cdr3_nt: TGTGCCAGCAGCTTAACTAGCTGGAGCACAGATACGCAGTATTTT
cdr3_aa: CASSLTSWSTDTQYF

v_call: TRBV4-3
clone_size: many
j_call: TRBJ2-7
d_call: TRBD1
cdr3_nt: TGCGCCAGCAGCCAAGGGGCCGGGGACAGAATTTACGAGCAGTACTTC
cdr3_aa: CASSQGAGDRIYEQYF

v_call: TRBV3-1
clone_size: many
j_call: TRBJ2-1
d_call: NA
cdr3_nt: TGTGCCAGCAGCCAAGAGGGTAATAGATTAGCGTTCTACAATGAGCAGTTCTTC
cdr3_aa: CASSQEGNRLAFYNEQFF

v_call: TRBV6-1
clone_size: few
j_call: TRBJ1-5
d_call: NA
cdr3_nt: TGTGCCAGCAGTAAGACAGGAGGGAGCAATCAGCCCCAGCATTTT
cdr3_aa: CASSKTGGSNQPQHF

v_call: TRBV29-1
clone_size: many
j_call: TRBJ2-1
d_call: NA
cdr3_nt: TGCAGCGTCGAGACTGGCTCCTACAATGAGCAGTTCTTC
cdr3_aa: CSVETGSYNEQFF

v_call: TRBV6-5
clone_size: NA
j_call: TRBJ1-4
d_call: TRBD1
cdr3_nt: TGTGCCAGCAGTTACGCGACAGGGGGGAATGAAAAACTGTTTTTT
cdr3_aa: CASSYATGGNEKLFF

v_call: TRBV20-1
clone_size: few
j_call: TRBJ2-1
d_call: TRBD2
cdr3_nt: TGCAGTGCTAGAGACTGGCTAGCGGGGGACAATGAGCAGTTCTTC
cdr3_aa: CSARDWLAGDNEQFF

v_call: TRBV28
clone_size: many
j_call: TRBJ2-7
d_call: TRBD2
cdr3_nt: TGTGCCAGCAGTTTGGAACTAGCGGGAGCCTACGAGCAGTACTTC
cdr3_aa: CASSLELAGAYEQYF

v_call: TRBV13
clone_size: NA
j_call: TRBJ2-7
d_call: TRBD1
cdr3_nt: TGTGCCAGCAGCTTCGGACAGGGAGTCTACGAGCAGTACTTC
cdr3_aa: CASSFGQGVYEQYF

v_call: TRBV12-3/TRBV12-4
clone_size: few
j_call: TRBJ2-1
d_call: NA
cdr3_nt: TGTGCCAGCAGTTTAACCCGACAGGATGAGCAGTTCTTC
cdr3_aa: CASSLTRQDEQFF

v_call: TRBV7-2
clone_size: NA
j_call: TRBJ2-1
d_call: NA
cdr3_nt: TGTGCCAGCAGCGGGGGCCCATACAATGAGCAGTTCTTC
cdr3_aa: CASSGGPYNEQFF

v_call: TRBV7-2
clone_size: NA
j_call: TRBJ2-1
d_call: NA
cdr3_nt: TGTGCCAGCAGCTTATTCGCCGGGACTCTGGGGTACAATGAGCAGTTCTTC
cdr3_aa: CASSLFAGTLGYNEQFF

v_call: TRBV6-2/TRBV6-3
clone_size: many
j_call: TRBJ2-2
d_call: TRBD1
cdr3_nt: TGTGCCAGCAGTCCTCCGGGACAGGGTATCACCGGGGAGCTGTTTTTT
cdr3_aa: CASSPPGQGITGELFF

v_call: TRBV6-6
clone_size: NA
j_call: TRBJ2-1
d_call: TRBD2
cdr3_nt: TGTGCCAGCGGGGGGGGAGGTGAGCAGTTCTTC
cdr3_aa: CASGGGGEQFF

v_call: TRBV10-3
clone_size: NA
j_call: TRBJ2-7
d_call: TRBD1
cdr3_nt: TGTGCCATCAGTAACCGGGACAGGTGGGGTGAGGAGCAGTACTTC
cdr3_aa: CAISNRDRWGEEQYF

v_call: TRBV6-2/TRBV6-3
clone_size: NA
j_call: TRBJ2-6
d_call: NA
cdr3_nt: TGTGCCAGCAGTTACGTCGGCGGGTACTCTGGGGCCAACGTCCTGACTTTC
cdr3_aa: CASSYVGGYSGANVLTF

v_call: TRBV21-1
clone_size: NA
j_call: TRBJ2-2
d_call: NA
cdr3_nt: TGTGCCAGCACTCCCCCGACCAGGGCTGGGACCGGGGAGCTGTTTTTT
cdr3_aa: CASTPPTRAGTGELFF

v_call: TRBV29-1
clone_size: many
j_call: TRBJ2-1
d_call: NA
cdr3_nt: TGCAGCGTTGAAGGTGACACCGGTTGGGCCTACAATGAGCAGTTCTTC
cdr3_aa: CSVEGDTGWAYNEQFF

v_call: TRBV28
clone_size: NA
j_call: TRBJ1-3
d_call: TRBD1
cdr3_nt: TGTGCCAGCGGGGGGGGGACAGAGAGTGGAAACACCATATATTTT
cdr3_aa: CASGGGTESGNTIYF

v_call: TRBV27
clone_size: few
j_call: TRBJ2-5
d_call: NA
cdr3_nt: TGTGCCAGCAGTTTAGGGGGTTGGGAGACCCAGTACTTC
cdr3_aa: CASSLGGWETQYF

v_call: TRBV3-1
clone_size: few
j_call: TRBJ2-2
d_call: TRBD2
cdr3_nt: TGTGCCAGCAGCTTCGGACTAGCGGGGGAGCTGTTTTTT
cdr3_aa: CASSFGLAGELFF

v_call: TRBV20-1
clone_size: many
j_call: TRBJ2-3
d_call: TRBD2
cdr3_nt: TGCAGTGCTAGAGAAGGACTAGCGGGAGACACAGATACGCAGTATTTT
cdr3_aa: CSAREGLAGDTDTQYF

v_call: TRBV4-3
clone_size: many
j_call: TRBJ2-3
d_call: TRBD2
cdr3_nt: TGCGCCAGCAGCCAAGGTGCCGGGACTAGCGACGCAGATACGCAGTATTTT
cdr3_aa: CASSQGAGTSDADTQYF

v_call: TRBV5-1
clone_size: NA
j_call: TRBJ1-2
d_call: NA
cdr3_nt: TGCGCCAGCAGCTTGGCCGGAAGGGAAGGTTTAGGAGGCTACACCTTC
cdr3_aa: CASSLAGREGLGGYTF

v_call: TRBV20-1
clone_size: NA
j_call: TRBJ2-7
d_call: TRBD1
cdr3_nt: TGCAGTGCCCAAAGAAACTCAGGGGGCTACGAGCAGTACTTC
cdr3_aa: CSAQRNSGGYEQYF

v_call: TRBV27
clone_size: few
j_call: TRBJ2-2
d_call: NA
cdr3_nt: TGTGCCAGCAGTTTATCTTTTCAAAGGGCCGGGGAGCTGTTTTTT
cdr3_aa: CASSLSFQRAGELFF

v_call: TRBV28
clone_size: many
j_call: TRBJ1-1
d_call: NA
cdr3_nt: TGTGCCAGCAGTCACACAGGGCTGACTGAAGCTTTCTTT
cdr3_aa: CASSHTGLTEAFF

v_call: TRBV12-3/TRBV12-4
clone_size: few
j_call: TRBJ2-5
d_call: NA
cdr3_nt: TGTGCCAGCAGTTTCTCAATGTCTAGCGCTGAGACCCAGTACTTC
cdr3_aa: CASSFSMSSAETQYF

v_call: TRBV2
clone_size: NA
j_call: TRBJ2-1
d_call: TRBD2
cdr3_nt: TGTGCCAGCTGTCCAGGGACTAGCGGGAGTGAGAGCTCCTACAATGAGCAGTTCTTC
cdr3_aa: CASCPGTSGSESSYNEQFF

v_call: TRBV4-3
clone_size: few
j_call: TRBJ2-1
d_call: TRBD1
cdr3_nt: TGCGCCAGCAGCCCAACACCGGTGACAGGGCGATACAATGAGCAGTTCTTC
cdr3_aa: CASSPTPVTGRYNEQFF

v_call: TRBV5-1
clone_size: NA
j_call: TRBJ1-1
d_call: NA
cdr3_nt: TGCGCCAGCAGCTTGGTGGCGGTAGGGCAAATTGGGAACACTGAAGCTTTCTTT
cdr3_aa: CASSLVAVGQIGNTEAFF

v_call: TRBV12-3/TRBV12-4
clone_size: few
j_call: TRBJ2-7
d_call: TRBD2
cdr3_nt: TGTGCCAGCAGTGGAGGCCTGACTAGCTCCTTCTTCGAGCAGTACTTC
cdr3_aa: CASSGGLTSSFFEQYF

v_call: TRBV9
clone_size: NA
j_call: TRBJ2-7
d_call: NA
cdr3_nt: TGTGCCAGCAGCCCCGGCGGGACCGAGCAGTACTTC
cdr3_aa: CASSPGGTEQYF

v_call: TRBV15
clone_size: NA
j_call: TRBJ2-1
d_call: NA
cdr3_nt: TGTGCCACCAGCAGAGACCTCGGTAGCTCCTACAATGAGCAGTTCTTC
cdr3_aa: CATSRDLGSSYNEQFF

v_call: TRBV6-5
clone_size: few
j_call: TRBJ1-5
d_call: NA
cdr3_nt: TGTGCCAGCAGTTACTCGATCCGGTCCCGAGCAGGCAATCAGCCCCAGCATTTT
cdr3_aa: CASSYSIRSRAGNQPQHF

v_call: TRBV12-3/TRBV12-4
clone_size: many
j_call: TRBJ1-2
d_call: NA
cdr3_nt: TGTGCCAGCAGCCCGGACCATTATGGCTACACCTTC
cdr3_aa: CASSPDHYGYTF

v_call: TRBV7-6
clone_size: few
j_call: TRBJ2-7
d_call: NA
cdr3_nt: TGTGCCAGCAGGGCCGGGCCCAGCTCCTACGAGCAGTACTTC
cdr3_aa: CASRAGPSSYEQYF

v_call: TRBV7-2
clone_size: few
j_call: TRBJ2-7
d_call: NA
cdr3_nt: TGTGCCAGCAGCTTAAGCGCACAGGCCTACGAGCAGTACTTC
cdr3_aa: CASSLSAQAYEQYF

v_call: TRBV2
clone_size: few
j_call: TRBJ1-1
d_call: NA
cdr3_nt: TGTGCCAGCAGTGAGGCGGGGGGTGATGAAGCTTTCTTT
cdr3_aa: CASSEAGGDEAFF